The next 23 T cell receptor beta chains were all read from a single sample in a study of blood T cell repertoires in COVID-19. Profiled with immunoSEQ multiplex PCR; TCRdb holds only in-frame clones, not every one. Of roughly 200,000 clones listed, around 90% were seen once; the top ten hold 0.45% to 0.65%. What was sequenced was peripheral blood. These receptors were obtained from a man aged 50 to 60 with acute or convalescent COVID-19.

This sequence joins TRBV7-8 and TRBJ2-3; 9 nucleotides agree with TRBD1. Losses at the gene ends were 8 bases for V and 0 bases for J; bases not matched to a gene: 3. The germline gives CDR1 SGHVS, CDR2 FQNEAQ. The CDR3 is 14 residues long. In DNA, the CDR3 is TGTGCCAGCCGGGGACAGGGAAGCACAGATACGCAGTATTTT. Amino acid sequence: CASRGQGSTDTQYF. Complete variable domain (other parts from reference TRBV7-8 and TRBJ2-3): GAGVSQSPRYKVAKRGQDVALRCDPISGHVSLFWYQQALGQGPEFLTYFQNEAQLDKSGLPSDRFFAERPEGSVSTLKIQRTQQEDSAVYLCASRGQGSTDTQYFGPGTRLTVL.

The chain couples TRBV18 to TRBJ1-2; TRBD1 might be the D (5 bases). The V gene's germline CDR1 is KGHSH and CDR2 LQKENI. Trimming shortened V by 0 bases and J by 5 bases, and 16 bases separated the two germline ends. CDR3 length equals 16 residues. The CDR3 region is CASSPPSGASLYGYTF. DNA of the CDR3: TGTGCCAGCTCACCACCGAGTGGGGCGAGTTTATATGGCTACACCTTC. Variable domain in full (rest from reference TRBV18 and TRBJ1-2): NAGVMQNPRHLVRRRGQEARLRCSPMKGHSHVYWYRQLPEEGLKFMVYLQKENIIDESGMPKERFSAEFPKEGPSILRIQQVVRGDSAAYFCASSPPSGASLYGYTFGSGTRLTVV.

The rearrangement uses TRBV4-1 and TRBJ2-1; TRBD1 agrees at 7 bases. Germline V lookup: CDR1 MGHRA, CDR2 YSYEKL. V was clipped by 4 bases and J by 0 bases; unmatched bases: 3. The CDR3 length is 15 residues. CDR3 sequence reads: CASSLQGSSYNEQFF. The DNA for the CDR3 is TGCGCCAGCAGCCTACAGGGGAGCTCCTACAATGAGCAGTTCTTC.

The genes are TRBV6-5 and TRBJ1-1; 8 bases line up with TRBD1. V trimming: 6 bases; J trimming: 1 base; junction bases outside the gene matches: 7. Germline CDR1 reads MNHEY; CDR2 reads SVGAGI. The CDR3 totals 15 residues. The CDR3 DNA reads as TGTGCCAGCAGCCTCGGACAGGGAGCGAACACTGAAGCTTTCTTT. Residues: CASSLGQGANTEAFF.

The chain links TRBV11-1 to TRBJ2-5; D is perhaps TRBD2 (7 bases). This CDR3 has 14 residues. The V gene lost 3 bases and the J gene lost 9 bases, with 17 bases spanning the gap. Germline V gene data show CDR1 as SGHAT and CDR2 as FQDESV (reference sequence). CDR3 coding DNA: TGTGCCAGCAGCTTTGGGGGGGGCAGTTGGGCCCAGTACTTC. Its protein product is CASSFGGGSWAQYF.

The rearrangement uses TRBV4-1 and TRBJ1-4; possible D gene TRBD1, 5 bases. Between the trimmed V and J ends, which lost 0 bases and 0 bases, there was a span of 11 bases. This CDR3 is built from 17 residues. Per the germline V gene, CDR1 is MGHRA and CDR2 is YSYEKL. In nucleotides, the CDR3 is TGCGCCAGCAGCCAAGACGACAGTTCTACAACTAATGAAAAACTGTTTTTT. Protein sequence: CASSQDDSSTTNEKLFF.

This chain uses TRBV30 with TRBJ1-3; 7 nucleotides line up with TRBD1. This CDR3 is 15 amino acids long. Per the germline V gene, CDR1 is GTSNPN and CDR2 is SVGIG (reference sequence). V was pared by 2 bases and J by 2 bases, with 6 bases of the junction left unmatched. CDR3 DNA: TGTGCCTGGAGTAATAAGGGGGCGGCTGGAAACACCATATATTTT. Translating it yields CAWSNKGAAGNTIYF.

Turning to this clone: Other DNA sequences in this sample translate to the same CDR3. V is TRBV9 and J is TRBJ1-2; D is ambiguous. Germline V gives CDR1 SGDLS, CDR2 YYNGEE. V dropped 0 bases and J dropped 5 bases, with 5 bases sitting between them. The CDR3 is 12 residues long. The CDR3: CASSVGGYGYTF. CDR3 in DNA: TGTGCCAGCAGCGTAGGAGGTTATGGCTACACCTTC.

J is TRBJ2-6 and V is TRBV4-1, with a tentative D call TRBD2 (5 bases). The CDR3 is 18 residues long. Trimming stripped 4 bases from V and 0 bases from J, with 16 bases between. Germline V gives CDR1 MGHRA, CDR2 YSYEKL. The CDR3 spells CASSPLPGKNSGANVLTF. CDR3 DNA: TGCGCCAGCAGCCCCCTTCCGGGAAAAAACTCTGGGGCCAACGTCCTGACTTTC.

This sequence joins TRBV19 and TRBJ2-3; 8 bases fit TRBD2. The V and J ends lost 3 bases and 3 bases, in that order; junction bases with no gene match: 5. The CDR3 length is 15 residues. Looked up from germline, CDR1 is LNHDA and CDR2 is SQIVND (reference sequence). This chain's CDR3 is CASSMDSGVTDTQYF. The CDR3 region has the DNA TGTGCCAGTAGTATGGATAGCGGGGTAACAGATACGCAGTATTTT.

Notes on this clone: The junction departs from germline at one end; a sequencing error may be responsible. The chain uses TRBV3-1 (or the pseudogene TRBV3-2) and TRBJ1-5, with D possibly being TRBD1 (6 bases). This CDR3 has 19 residues. CDR1 and CDR2 (germline): LGHDT, YNNKEL (reference sequence). CDR3 nucleotide sequence: TGTGCCAGCAGTCAAGATAGGCACAGGGATGACCATAGCAATCAGCCCCAGCATTTT. This sequence encodes CASSQDRHRDDHSNQPQHF.

V gene TRBV4-2 combines with J gene TRBJ1-1; TRBD1 matches at 9 bases. The CDR3 loop spans 17 amino acids. Trimming removed 2 bases from V and 1 base from J; junction bases left unmatched: 8. Germline V gene data show CDR1 as LGHNA and CDR2 as YNFKEQ. The CDR3 bases are TGTGCCAGCAGCCAACCCCACCCGGGACAGGGGAACACTGAAGCTTTCTTT. It codes for CASSQPHPGQGNTEAFF.

This clone was seen just once. V and J are TRBV25-1 and TRBJ1-2; weak D call: TRBD1 (5 bases). There are 16 residues in the CDR3. The V end was cut by 3 bases, the J end by 4 bases, with 18 bases between. Germline CDR1 is MGHDK and CDR2 is SYGVNS. The CDR3 sequence: CASSEAGTINSYGYTF. As DNA, the CDR3 is TGTGCCAGCAGTGAGGCAGGGACTATAAACTCCTATGGCTACACCTTC.

The chain recombines TRBV27 with TRBJ2-5; TRBD2 matches at 9 bases. The CDR3 is 15 amino acids. Trimming removed 4 bases from V and 3 bases from J; junction bases left unmatched: 6. Germline assignment: CDR1 MNHEY and CDR2 SMNVEV (reference sequence). CDR3 in amino acids: CASSSFVAGEETQYF. The CDR3 DNA is TGTGCCAGCAGTTCTTTTGTAGCGGGAGAAGAGACCCAGTACTTC.

The J gene is TRBJ1-5, the V gene TRBV5-8, with 8 bases identical to TRBD1. Germline V CDR1 and CDR2: SGHTS, YDEGEE. V lost 6 bases and J lost 7; bases outside the gene matches: 9. The CDR3 totals 14 residues. DNA of the CDR3: TGTGCCAGCATGGAGGGGCAGGGGGCCCAGCCCCAGCATTTT. Translation gives CASMEGQGAQPQHF.

This chain links TRBV9 with TRBJ1-2; D perhaps matches TRBD1 (6 bases). V lost 1 base and J 2 bases, leaving 12 bases between the germline ends. The CDR3 contains 15 residues. Per the germline V gene, CDR1 is SGDLS and CDR2 is YYNGEE. The CDR3 DNA reads as TGTGCCAGCAGCGTAAGGGGGGGAGTCAACTATGGCTACACCTTC. It translates to CASSVRGGVNYGYTF.

This chain uses TRBV7-9 with TRBJ2-1; TRBD2 matches 11 bases. Germline V CDR1 and CDR2: SEHNR, FQNEAQ (reference sequence). After removal of 1 base from V and 6 bases from J, the junction contained 5 bases not matched to a gene. This CDR3 region has 16 residues. Written as DNA, the CDR3 is TGTGCCAGCAGCTTAGTACTAGCGGGGGAGCTCAATGAGCAGTTCTTC. This sequence encodes CASSLVLAGELNEQFF.

This chain links TRBV6-5 with TRBJ1-2; D possibly corresponds to TRBD1 (5 bases). Deletions cut 4 bases from V and 8 bases from J, with 23 bases between. The V gene's germline CDR1 is MNHEY and CDR2 SVGAGI. The CDR3 spans 16 residues. The CDR3 region has the DNA TGTGCCAGCAGTTTAGGCAGGGTCCCAGGGTCCTCCGGCTACACCTTC. Protein: CASSLGRVPGSSGYTF.

This clone came up a few times. The rearrangement uses TRBV15 and TRBJ1-5; D is unclear. CDR3 length equals 15 residues. The germline CDR1 and CDR2 sequences are LNHNV and YYDKDF (reference sequence). V was clipped by 3 bases and J by 3 bases, with 12 bases between them. This chain's CDR3 is CATSSSTAPNQPQHF. CDR3 in DNA: TGTGCCACCAGCAGTTCTACAGCCCCCAATCAGCCCCAGCATTTT.

The chain uses TRBV15 and TRBJ1-6, with 9 bases fitting TRBD1. The V gene end was trimmed by 0 bases and the J gene end by 7 bases; junction bases not matched to a gene: 7. This CDR3 has 17 residues. Germline values: CDR1 LNHNV, CDR2 YYDKDF (reference sequence). DNA for the CDR3: TGTGCCACCAGCAGAGATTGGCTCGGACAGGGGAATTCACCCCTCCACTTT. Protein: CATSRDWLGQGNSPLHF.

This clone was seen just once. The rearrangement links TRBV3-1 (or the pseudogene TRBV3-2) to TRBJ1-1; no firm D call. Trimming shortened V by 4 bases and J by 2 bases, and 14 bases separated the two germline ends. The germline gives CDR1 LGHDT, CDR2 YNNKEL (reference sequence). The CDR3 totals 15 residues. Here the CDR3 reads CASSPRGGGNTEAFF. In DNA form, the CDR3 reads TGTGCCAGCAGCCCTAGAGGAGGAGGAAACACTGAAGCTTTCTTT.

This clone was seen a single time. The chain carries TRBV7-9 and TRBJ2-3; D not certain. Between the trimmed V and J ends, which lost 0 bases and 5 bases, there was a span of 3 bases. CDR1 and CDR2 from the germline V gene are SEHNR and FQNEAQ (reference sequence). The CDR3 sequence is 12 residues long. The CDR3 region has the DNA TGTGCCAGCAGCTTAGCGCGAGATACGCAGTATTTT. Translated: CASSLARDTQYF.

This chain links TRBV7-2 with TRBJ2-5; a possible D gene is TRBD2 (7 bases). The V gene lost 3 bases and the J gene lost 2 bases, with 25 bases spanning the gap. Per germline, CDR1 SGHTA and CDR2 FQGNSA. The length of the CDR3 is 19 residues. As DNA, the CDR3 is TGTGCCAGCAGCTTGGATGTGGCGGGGGCCTTCTCCACTCAAGAGACCCAGTACTTC. Protein product: CASSLDVAGAFSTQETQYF. Full variable domain (outside the CDR3, taken from reference TRBV7-2 and TRBJ2-5): GAGVSQSPSNKVTEKGKDVELRCDPISGHTALYWYRQSLGQGLEFLIYFQGNSAPDKSGLPSDRFSAERTGGSVSTLTIQRTQQEDSAVYLCASSLDVAGAFSTQETQYFGPGTRLLVL.